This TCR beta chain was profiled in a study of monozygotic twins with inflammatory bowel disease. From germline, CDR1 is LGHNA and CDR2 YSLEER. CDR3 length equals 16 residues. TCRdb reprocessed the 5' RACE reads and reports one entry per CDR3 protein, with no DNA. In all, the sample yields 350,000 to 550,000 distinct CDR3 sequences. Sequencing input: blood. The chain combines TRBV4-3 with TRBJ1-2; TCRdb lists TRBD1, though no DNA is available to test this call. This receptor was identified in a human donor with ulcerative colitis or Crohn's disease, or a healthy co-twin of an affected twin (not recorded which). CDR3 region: CASSQVIGGANYGYTF.